The source of this TCR beta chain is a study of CD8 T cell repertoires and HIV-1 epitope variants (dated by TCRdb to the early 2020s). General notes on the study: Twenty-five peptides representing autologous and known Gag and Nef epitope variants were each used to stimulate T cells in separate culture wells. A CMV, EBV and flu peptide pool, the Ebola AY9 epitope as negative control, and a no-peptide well were included as control conditions. The epitopes tested were three Gag epitope families plus Nef HW9 and YT9. T cells were enriched using the EasySep Human T Cell Enrichment Kit and then co-cultured with an equal number of autologous T cell-negative cells acting as antigen-presenting cells. The cultures were grown for about ten days in IMDM with gentamicin, and half of the media was changed on days 3 and 7 with IL-2, IL-7 and IL-15 added. A 1M T cell aliquot was kept as an uncultured baseline condition, separate from the 80 or so T cell cultures. A total of fewer than 85 T cell cultures were run, with each culture condition performed in triplicate except for one peptide, which was performed in duplicate. General study outcomes and caveats: About 5 clonotypes recognized the Nef KF9 family and one clonotype recognized the HW9 family, while no responses to the TAALDMSHF plasma variant were seen. The assay identified only TCR beta chains and indicated proliferation in response to antigen, without indicating T cell function or cytokine profile. The study identified eight to ten antigen-specific TCR beta clonotypes, more than five of which appeared to be cross-reactive for autologous or known escape epitope variants.

The CDR3 covers 12 residues, taking in both the cysteine and the phenylalanine. Only the CDR3 portion is preserved as DNA: 36 bases, with reading frame beginning at the first base. Trimming at the junction amounts to 9 bases on V and 2 bases on J, and the germline ends lie 11 bases apart. Per the germline V gene, MNHEY is the CDR1 and SVGAGI is the CDR2. The EasySep Human CD8+ T Cell Enrichment Kit was used on day 10 to isolate CD8+ T cells from every culture. TCR beta CDR3 regions were sequenced at survey depth on the immunoSEQ platform. The QIAamp DNA micro kit was used to extract genomic DNA from every cultured and uncultured CD8+ T cell population. Under the source paper's analysis protocol: Any sample with under 5,000 productive reads was excluded, and this exclusion removed about 6.5% of the roughly 75 cultures stimulated with HIV peptides. A MANAFEST web app trimmed sequences to CDR3 and removed nonproductive sequences, CDR3s under 5 amino acids, and those not starting C or ending F/W. For a clonotype to count as antigen-specific, the clonotype had to expand relative to the no-peptide control in at least 2 of 3 replicates at FDR 0.01, and only within one epitope family. A specific clonotype also had to show a frequency at least fivefold higher than in wells stimulated with peptides from other epitope families. The clones in this table, taken by TCRdb from immuneACCESS, are in-frame only. Not every clone is retained; where verified, under half of the shortfall comes from an unresolved V gene, and the cause of the rest is unknown. The V and J calls and clone size were taken over from that table, and D and trimming were inferred from the DNA. The sample has roughly 5,400 clones on record, around 59% of them singletons. The ten top clones hold 44% of the sample.

Note on this clone: There is no known antigen for this receptor. One base away there is no much larger clone; base qualities are not given.

This TCR came from a male donor with HIV. The source material was cultured CD8+ T cells derived from PBMCs. The receptor chain draws on TRBV6-5 and TRBJ2-7, with no reliable assignment of the D segment. The CDR3: CASSSSPYEQYF. The nucleotide sequence reads as follows: TGTGCCAGTTCGTCCTCACCCTACGAGCAGTACTTC.